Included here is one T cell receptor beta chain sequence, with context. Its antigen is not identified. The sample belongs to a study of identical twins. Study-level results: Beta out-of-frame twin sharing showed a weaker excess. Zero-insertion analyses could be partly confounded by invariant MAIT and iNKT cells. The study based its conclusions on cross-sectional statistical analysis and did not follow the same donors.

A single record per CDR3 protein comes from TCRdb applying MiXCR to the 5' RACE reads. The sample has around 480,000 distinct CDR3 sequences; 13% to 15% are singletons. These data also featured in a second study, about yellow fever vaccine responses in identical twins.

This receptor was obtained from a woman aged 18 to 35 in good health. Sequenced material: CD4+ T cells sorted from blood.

The CDR3 nucleotides are TGCAGTGCTTACGGACCTGGCGGGGATGAGCAGTTCTTC. It codes for CSAYGPGGDEQFF. The chain recombines TRBV20-1 with TRBJ2-1; the D gene is possibly TRBD2 (6 bases). The V end was cut by 5 bases, the J end by 8 bases, with 16 bases between. The germline gives CDR1 DFQATT, CDR2 SNEGSKA (reference sequence). The CDR3 consists of 13 residues.